This T cell receptor beta chain was profiled in a study of blood T cell repertoires in COVID-19. Here immunoSEQ multiplex PCR was the method, and the copy in TCRdb shows in-frame clones only, minus some. Among under 300,000 clones listed, 84% were seen once. There are 13 residues in the CDR3. Germline V gene lookup returns CDR1 LNHDA and CDR2 SQIVND (reference sequence). V lost 9 bases, J lost 1 base, and 12 bases lay in between. The material sequenced was peripheral blood. The rearrangement uses TRBV19 and TRBJ1-2; weak D call: TRBD1 (5 bases). This TCR came from a woman aged 40 to 50 who had recovered from COVID-19. CDR3 nucleotides: TGTGCCAGCCAAGCGGGACTTAACTATGGCTACACCTTC. This translates into CASQAGLNYGYTF. Using reference TRBV19 and TRBJ1-2 for the parts outside the CDR3, the full variable domain is DGGITQSPKYLFRKEGQNVTLSCEQNLNHDAMYWYRQDPGQGLRLIYYSQIVNDFQKGDIAEGYSVSREKKESFPLTVTSAQKNPTAFYLCASQAGLNYGYTFGSGTRLTVV.